The 27 T cell receptor beta chains presented below share a single source sample, sequenced in a study of T-cell reconstitution after alpha-beta-depleted transplantation in children. This sample's TCRbeta library carried unique molecular identifier barcodes. In TCRdb, the PCR reads were re-called with MiXCR into one record per CDR3 protein. The sample contains approximately 980,000 distinct CDR3 sequences, about 31% of which appear only once. The sample in question was PBMCs, mostly from graft donor cells, obtained 360 days after TCRalphabeta/CD19-depleted stem cell transplant. The receptors were sampled from a boy in the first two years of life who had a stem cell transplant for SCID, so the T cells may come from the graft donor.

This sequence joins TRBV15 and TRBJ1-5; the D gene is possibly TRBD1 (6 bases). The length of the CDR3 is 15 residues. V shed 3 bases and J shed 7 bases, with 16 bases lying between them. Germline CDR1 and CDR2: LNHNV and YYDKDF (reference sequence). CDR3 sequence: CATSSTRGRRQPQHF. The CDR3 DNA is TGTGCCACCAGCAGCACGAGGGGGAGGCGGCAGCCCCAGCATTTT.

This clonotype showed up just a few times. The chain joins TRBV20-1 to TRBJ2-1; D is unresolved. The V gene's germline CDR1 is DFQATT and CDR2 SNEGSKA (reference sequence). CDR3 length: 12 residues. The CDR3 nucleotides are TGCGGCGCCGGTGCCACCTACAATGAGCAGTTCTTC. This codes for CGAGATYNEQFF.

The chain couples TRBV7-9 to TRBJ1-2, with D perhaps TRBD1 (5 bases). Per germline, CDR1 SEHNR and CDR2 FQNEAQ (reference sequence). Between the trimmed V and J ends, which lost 6 bases and 5 bases, there was a span of 22 bases. CDR3 length: 16 amino acids. This CDR3 is CASRPQPRSREYGYTF. The CDR3 DNA follows: TGTGCCAGCAGACCCCAACCCCGGAGCAGGGAATATGGCTACACCTTC. Combining the CDR3 with reference TRBV7-9 and TRBJ1-2 gives the whole variable domain DTGVSQNPRHKITKRGQNVTFRCDPISEHNRLYWYRQTLGQGPEFLTYFQNEAQLEKSRLLSDRFSAERPKGSFSTLEIQRTEQGDSAMYLCASRPQPRSREYGYTFGSGTRLTVV.

This CDR3 reads CASSTATNTEAFF. The CDR3 DNA follows: TGCGCCAGCAGCACAGCAACGAACACTGAAGCTTTCTTT. The rearrangement links TRBV4-3 to TRBJ1-1; no clear D. The germline V gene encodes CDR1 LGHNA and CDR2 YSLEER. With 5 bases removed from V and 1 base from J, the gap between germline ends came to 8 bases. This CDR3 has 13 residues.

The chain combines TRBV2 with TRBJ2-2; a possible D gene is TRBD2 (6 bases). Deletions cut 2 bases from V and 4 bases from J, with 11 bases between. This CDR3 contains 15 residues. Per the germline V gene, CDR1 is SNHLY and CDR2 is FYNNEI. The CDR3 region is CASSEWGLVTGELFF. The CDR3 bases are TGTGCCAGCAGTGAATGGGGACTTGTCACCGGGGAGCTGTTTTTT.

CDR3 protein: CASSLRPFPGNTEAFF. CDR3 nucleotide sequence: TGTGCCAGCAGCTTAAGGCCGTTCCCTGGGAACACTGAAGCTTTCTTT. The chain employs TRBV7-2 and TRBJ1-1, with D unclear. Germline lookup yields CDR1 SGHTA and CDR2 FQGNSA. This CDR3 spans 16 amino acids. V gave up 2 bases and J gave up 1 base, with 14 bases separating them.

The chain links TRBV5-1 to TRBJ2-5, with 8 positions matching TRBD1. The CDR3 runs 15 residues. CDR1 and CDR2 from the germline V gene are SGHRS and YFSETQ. V trimming: 1 base; J trimming: 0 bases; junction bases outside the gene matches: 2. CDR3 nucleotides: TGCGCCAGCAGCTTGCAGGGGGCCTACCAAGAGACCCAGTACTTC. Translating it yields CASSLQGAYQETQYF.

The gene calls are TRBV3-1 and TRBJ2-7, with D maybe TRBD2 (5 bases). Germline CDR1 and CDR2: LGHDT and YNNKEL (reference sequence). This CDR3 contains 16 residues. V was cut by 0 bases and J by 6 bases, with 18 bases left in between. CDR3 nucleotide sequence: TGTGCCAGCAGCCAAGATCTAGGCCCTAGCACGGTCGAGCAGTACTTC. This codes for CASSQDLGPSTVEQYF.

The chain is built from TRBV7-9 and TRBJ2-3; possibly TRBD2 for D (6 bases). The CDR3 has 12 amino acids. V dropped 5 bases and J dropped 10 bases, with 13 bases sitting between them. The germline gives CDR1 SEHNR, CDR2 FQNEAQ (reference sequence). The CDR3 DNA reads as TGTGCCAGCAGCCCTCGGGACTTGGCGCAGTATTTT. This codes for CASSPRDLAQYF. Full variable domain (rest looked up from reference TRBV7-9 and TRBJ2-3): DTGVSQNPRHKITKRGQNVTFRCDPISEHNRLYWYRQTLGQGPEFLTYFQNEAQLEKSRLLSDRFSAERPKGSFSTLEIQRTEQGDSAMYLCASSPRDLAQYFGPGTRLTVL.

The chain uses TRBV6-2 or TRBV6-3 and TRBJ2-3, with D possibly being TRBD2 (5 bases). Trimming took off 3 bases at V and 6 bases at J, with 16 bases between the two ends. Germline V gives CDR1 MNHEY, CDR2 SVGEGT. CDR3 length: 15 amino acids. CDR3 region: CASSYIQPPGDTQYF. In DNA, the CDR3 is TGTGCCAGCAGTTATATACAACCCCCGGGGGATACGCAGTATTTT.

The chain combines TRBV7-2 with TRBJ2-1; D is perhaps TRBD2 (6 bases). The germline gives CDR1 SGHTA, CDR2 FQGNSA. Trimming shortened V by 1 base and J by 5 bases, and 15 bases separated the two germline ends. This CDR3 comprises 16 residues. As DNA, the CDR3 is TGTGCCAGCAGCTTAGGGGTACCGGGGACTGACAATGAGCAGTTCTTC. Translating gives CASSLGVPGTDNEQFF.

This sequence joins TRBV20-1 and TRBJ2-7; no clear D. The V end was cut by 0 bases, the J end by 11 bases, with 11 bases between. The CDR3 spans 11 residues. The V gene's germline CDR1 is DFQATT and CDR2 SNEGSKA (reference sequence). CDR3 sequence (DNA): TGCAGTGCTAGAGATGGAGCTGTGGAGTACTTC. Protein: CSARDGAVEYF.

A few counts support this clonotype. The chain has TRBV11-2 and TRBJ2-7; D unresolved. The CDR3 covers 15 residues. Germline V gene lookup returns CDR1 SGHAT and CDR2 FQNNGV. Between the trimmed V and J ends, which lost 1 base and 3 bases, there was a span of 13 bases. In DNA, the CDR3 is TGTGCCAGCAGCTTAGGGGGTAGGGCAATCTACGAGCAGTACTTC. As protein: CASSLGGRAIYEQYF.

Only a few counts were recorded for this clonotype. The J gene is TRBJ2-1, the V gene TRBV29-1, with no clear D. This CDR3 region has 11 residues. The germline gives CDR1 SQVTM, CDR2 ANQGSEA. Trimming removed 4 bases from V and 9 bases from J, with 10 bases in between. The CDR3: CSVVTFGEQFF. CDR3 nucleotide sequence: TGCAGCGTTGTAACGTTCGGTGAGCAGTTCTTC.

This clonotype was counted only a few times. This sequence joins TRBV10-3 and TRBJ2-2, with D maybe TRBD2 (6 bases). The V gene's germline CDR1 is ENHRY and CDR2 SYGVKD. Trimming left V 5 bases short and J 0 bases short, with 13 bases between. The CDR3 covers 16 residues. The CDR3 loop is CAISSGGLTNTGELFF. CDR3 nucleotide sequence: TGTGCCATCAGTTCCGGGGGACTCACGAACACCGGGGAGCTGTTTTTT.

The chain links TRBV13 to TRBJ2-7, with no clear D. V was shortened by 5 bases and J by 6 bases, with 11 bases between the two germline ends. The CDR3 is 12 amino acids. The germline V gene has CDR1 PRHDT and CDR2 FYEKMQ (reference sequence). The CDR3 loop is CASSPGSSEQYF. CDR3 DNA sequence: TGTGCCAGCAGCCCCGGGTCTTCCGAGCAGTACTTC. The full variable domain, rest sourced from reference TRBV13 and TRBJ2-7, is AAGVIQSPRHLIKEKRETATLKCYPIPRHDTVYWYQQGPGQDPQFLISFYEKMQSDKGSIPDRFSAQQFSDYHSELNMSSLELGDSALYFCASSPGSSEQYFGPGTRLTVT.

This clonotype was observed a few times. An end of the junction does not agree with germline; a read error may underlie this. This sequence joins TRBV2 and TRBJ2-3; 7 bases are a match to TRBD2. This CDR3 contains 15 residues. Germline CDR1 SNHLY, CDR2 FYNNEI. CDR3 bases: TGCGCCAGCAGCGAAGCGGGGACTAGCACAGATACGCAGTATTTT. This codes for CASSEAGTSTDTQYF.

This clonotype appeared a few times. V and J are TRBV10-3 and TRBJ1-5; a weak D match, TRBD1 (5 bases). The CDR3 length is 12 residues. Per germline, CDR1 ENHRY and CDR2 SYGVKD. Trimming stripped 8 bases from V and 6 bases from J, with 11 bases between. This chain's CDR3 is CAIRGEGQPQHF. CDR3 bases: TGTGCCATCCGAGGGGAAGGTCAGCCCCAGCATTTT.

This chain connects TRBV7-2 to TRBJ1-2; tentatively, D is TRBD1 (5 bases). V lost 4 bases, J lost 8 bases, and 20 bases lay in between. Germline assignment: CDR1 SGHTA and CDR2 FQGNSA. The CDR3 consists of 15 residues. The CDR3 nucleotides are TGTGCCAGCAGCTGGGGGGACGGGTCCTTCGAGGGCTACACCTTC. Translation gives CASSWGDGSFEGYTF.

In DNA, the CDR3 is TGTGCCAGCAGCTTACGGGGGCGAGCAGCCGAGCAGTACTTC. Protein: CASSLRGRAAEQYF. The rearrangement links TRBV7-2 to TRBJ2-7; the D gene could be TRBD1 or TRBD2 (6 bases each). Germline CDR1 is SGHTA and CDR2 is FQGNSA. CDR3 size: 14 residues. Trimming pared 2 bases from V and 6 bases from J, leaving 14 bases between.

This rearrangement joins TRBV7-6 to TRBJ1-3; 7 bases map to TRBD1. CDR1 is SGHVS, CDR2 FNYEAQ, per germline. V was pared by 0 bases and J by 5 bases, with 1 base of the junction left unmatched. The CDR3 contains 14 residues. The CDR3: CASSLAGGRNTIYF. CDR3 bases: TGTGCCAGCAGCTTAGCAGGGGGCAGAAACACCATATATTTT.

This chain links TRBV12-5 with TRBJ2-1; 8 bases align to TRBD1. Germline V lookup: CDR1 LGHNT, CDR2 FRNRAP. The CDR3 spans 15 residues. After removal of 0 bases from V and 7 bases from J, the junction contained 5 bases not matched to a gene. The CDR3 DNA reads TGTGCTAGTGGTTTGGTAAACAGGGGGTGGAATGAGCAGTTCTTC. Encoded protein: CASGLVNRGWNEQFF.

The chain joins TRBV9 to TRBJ2-3; 11 nucleotides agree with TRBD2. CDR1 is SGDLS and CDR2 is YYNGEE in the germline V gene. Trimming cost V 0 bases and J 3 bases; bases outside gene matches: 15. CDR3 length equals 20 residues. CDR3 residues: CASSVALGTSGGRETDTQYF. CDR3 DNA: TGTGCCAGCAGCGTAGCCCTGGGAACTAGCGGGGGCCGGGAGACAGATACGCAGTATTTT.

The CDR3 coding sequence is TGCAGCGTTGAAGCCCCTCCCTCTACCAATGAGCAGTTCTTC. Translated, it gives CSVEAPPSTNEQFF. This sequence joins TRBV29-1 and TRBJ2-1; no clear D. This CDR3 is built from 14 residues. From germline, CDR1 is SQVTM and CDR2 ANQGSEA. Between the trimmed V and J ends, which lost 1 base and 6 bases, there was a span of 13 bases.

The chain couples TRBV28 to TRBJ2-4; unclear D gene. This CDR3 has 15 amino acids. The germline V gene has CDR1 MDHEN and CDR2 SYDVKM. With 3 bases removed from V and 1 base from J, the gap between germline ends came to 10 bases. CDR3 DNA: TGTGCCAGCAGTTTCCCACCGCCGGCCAAAAACATTCAGTACTTC. Its translation: CASSFPPPAKNIQYF.

This chain joins TRBV7-6 and TRBJ2-7; the match to TRBD1 covers 7 bases. The CDR3 has 16 amino acids. J gave up 1 base and V 1 base, and 7 bases lay outside the gene matches. Germline CDR1 reads SGHVS; CDR2 reads FNYEAQ. The CDR3 here is CASSLVGTAASYEQYF. The CDR3 DNA follows: TGTGCCAGCAGCTTAGTGGGGACAGCTGCGTCCTACGAGCAGTACTTC.

The CDR3 nucleotides read TGTGCCAGCAGCCAAACCACTTTCTACGAGCAGTACTTC. Translated, it gives CASSQTTFYEQYF. The chain couples TRBV14 to TRBJ2-7; D is uncertain. The CDR3 loop spans 13 amino acids. Germline-derived CDR1 and CDR2 are SGHDN and FVKESK. The germline V and J ends were trimmed by 2 bases and 3 bases, with 8 bases remaining between them.